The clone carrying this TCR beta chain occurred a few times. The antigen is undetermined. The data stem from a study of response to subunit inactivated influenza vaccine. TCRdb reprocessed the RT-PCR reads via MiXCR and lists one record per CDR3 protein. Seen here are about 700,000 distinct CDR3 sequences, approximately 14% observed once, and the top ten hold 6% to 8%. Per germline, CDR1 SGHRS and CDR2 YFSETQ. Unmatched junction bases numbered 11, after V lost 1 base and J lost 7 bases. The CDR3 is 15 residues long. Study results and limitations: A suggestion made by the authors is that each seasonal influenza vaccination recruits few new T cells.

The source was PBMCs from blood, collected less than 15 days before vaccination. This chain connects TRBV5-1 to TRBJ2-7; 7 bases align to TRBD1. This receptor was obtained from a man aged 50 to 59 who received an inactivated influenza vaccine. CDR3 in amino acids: CASSLLGRGTAEQYF. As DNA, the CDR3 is TGCGCCAGCAGCTTGTTGGGCAGGGGGACCGCTGAGCAGTACTTC.